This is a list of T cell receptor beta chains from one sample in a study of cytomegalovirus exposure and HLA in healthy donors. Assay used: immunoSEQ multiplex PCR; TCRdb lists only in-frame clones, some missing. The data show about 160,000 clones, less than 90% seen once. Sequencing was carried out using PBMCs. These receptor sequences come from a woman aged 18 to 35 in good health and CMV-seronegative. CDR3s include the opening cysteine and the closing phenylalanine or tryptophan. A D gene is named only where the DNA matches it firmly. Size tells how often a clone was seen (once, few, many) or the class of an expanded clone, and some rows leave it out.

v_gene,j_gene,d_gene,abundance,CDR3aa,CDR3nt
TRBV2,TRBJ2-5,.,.,CASKFGETQYF,TGTGCCAGCAAGTTCGGAGAGACCCAGTACTTC
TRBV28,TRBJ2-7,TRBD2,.,CASSPTSGRIYEQYF,TGTGCCAGCAGCCCTACTAGCGGGAGGATCTACGAGCAGTACTTC
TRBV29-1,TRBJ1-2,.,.,CSGTGGNYGYTF,TGCAGCGGGACGGGGGGCAACTATGGCTACACCTTC
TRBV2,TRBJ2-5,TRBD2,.,CASSPNLLADETQYF,TGTGCCAGCAGCCCGAACTTGCTAGCGGATGAGACCCAGTACTTC
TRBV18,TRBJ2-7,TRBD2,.,CASSPSGAGVSYEQYF,TGTGCCAGCTCACCAAGTGGGGCGGGGGTCTCCTACGAGCAGTACTTC
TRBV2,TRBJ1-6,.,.,CASSDEQAYNSPLHF,TGTGCCAGCAGTGACGAACAGGCCTATAATTCACCCCTCCACTTT
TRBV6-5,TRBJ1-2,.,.,CASSTPGYGYTF,TGTGCCAGCAGTACGCCAGGTTATGGCTACACCTTC
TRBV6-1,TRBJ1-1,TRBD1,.,CATSRTGDTEAFF,TGTGCCACCTCTAGGACAGGGGACACTGAAGCTTTCTTT
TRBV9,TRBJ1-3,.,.,CASSVDGGNTIYF,TGTGCCAGCAGCGTAGACGGGGGAAACACCATATATTTT
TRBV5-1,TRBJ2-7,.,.,CASSPKRVAYEQYF,TGCGCCAGCAGCCCAAAACGGGTCGCCTACGAGCAGTACTTC
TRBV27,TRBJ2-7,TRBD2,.,CASSQRGEYEQYF,TGTGCCAGCAGTCAGCGGGGCGAGTACGAGCAGTACTTC
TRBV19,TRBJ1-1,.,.,CASKRDKKAFF,TGTGCCAGTAAAAGGGACAAGAAAGCTTTCTTT
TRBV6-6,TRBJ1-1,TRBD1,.,CASRVTGRAFF,TGTGCCAGCAGAGTGACAGGGAGGGCTTTCTTT
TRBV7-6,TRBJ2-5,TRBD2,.,CASSQGLHQETQYF,TGTGCCAGCAGCCAGGGACTACATCAAGAGACCCAGTACTTC
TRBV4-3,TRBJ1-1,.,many,CASSQGLGGAYTEAFF,TGCGCCAGCAGCCAAGGACTCGGGGGGGCGTACACTGAAGCTTTCTTT
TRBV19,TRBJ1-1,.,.,CASSILVNTEAFF,TGTGCCAGTAGTATATTAGTGAACACTGAAGCTTTCTTT
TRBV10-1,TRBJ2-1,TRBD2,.,CASSESSLGLAAYNEQFF,TGCGCCAGCAGTGAGTCGAGCCTTGGACTAGCGGCCTACAATGAGCAGTTCTTC
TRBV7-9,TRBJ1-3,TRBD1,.,CASSPPGQGTGNTIYF,TGTGCCAGCAGCCCTCCGGGACAGGGAACGGGAAACACCATATATTTT
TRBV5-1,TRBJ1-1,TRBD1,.,CASSLDGQARREAFF,TGCGCCAGCAGCTTGGATGGACAGGCTAGACGTGAAGCTTTCTTT
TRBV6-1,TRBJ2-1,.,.,CASRSTRYGINEQFF,TGTGCCAGCAGGTCGACCAGGTACGGTATTAATGAGCAGTTCTTC
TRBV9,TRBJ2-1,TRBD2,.,CASSAGVVAGGEQFF,TGTGCCAGCAGCGCCGGCGTGGTAGCGGGAGGTGAGCAGTTCTTC
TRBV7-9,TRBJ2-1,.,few,CASSEVKRADEQFF,TGTGCCAGCAGCGAGGTTAAGCGAGCAGACGAGCAGTTCTTC
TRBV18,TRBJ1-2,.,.,CASSAPADRYGYTF,TGTGCCAGCTCAGCCCCGGCGGATAGGTATGGCTACACCTTC
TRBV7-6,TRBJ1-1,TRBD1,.,CASSSGTGLSEAFF,TGTGCCAGCAGCTCCGGGACAGGGTTATCTGAAGCTTTCTTT
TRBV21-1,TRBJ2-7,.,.,CASSPRGDSYEQYF,TGTGCCAGCAGCCCCCGGGGAGACTCCTACGAGCAGTACTTC
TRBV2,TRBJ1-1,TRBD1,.,CASTPDRGMNTEAFF,TGTGCCAGCACCCCAGACAGGGGGATGAACACTGAAGCTTTCTTT
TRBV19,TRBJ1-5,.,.,CASSIDLGPLSNQPQHF,TGTGCCAGTAGTATAGATCTGGGGCCCTTAAGCAATCAGCCCCAGCATTTT
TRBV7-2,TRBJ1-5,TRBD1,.,CASSRVISTGDGNQPQHF,TGTGCCAGCAGTCGAGTTATTTCAACAGGGGATGGGAATCAGCCCCAGCATTTT
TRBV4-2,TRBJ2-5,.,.,CASSQEGIGMGETQYF,TGTGCCAGCAGCCAAGAAGGTATCGGGATGGGAGAGACCCAGTACTTC
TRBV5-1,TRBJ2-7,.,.,CASSPQGTSYEQYF,TGCGCCAGCAGCCCGCAGGGGACCTCCTACGAGCAGTACTTC
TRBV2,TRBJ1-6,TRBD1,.,CASSVGQLNSPLHF,TGTGCCAGCAGTGTGGGACAGTTAAATTCACCCCTCCACTTT
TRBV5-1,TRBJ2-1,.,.,CASSFTYRDNEQFF,TGCGCCAGCAGCTTCACCTACAGGGACAATGAGCAGTTCTTC
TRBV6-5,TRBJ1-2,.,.,CASSYSSAAYGYTF,TGTGCCAGCAGTTACTCGAGCGCCGCCTATGGCTACACCTTC
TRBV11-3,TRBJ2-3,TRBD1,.,CASSLGPVTGAFTDTQYF,TGTGCCAGCAGCTTGGGCCCTGTGACAGGGGCTTTCACAGATACGCAGTATTTT
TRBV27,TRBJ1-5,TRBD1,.,CASSSYGTVPLQPQHF,TGTGCCAGCAGTTCGTACGGGACAGTTCCCCTTCAGCCCCAGCATTTT
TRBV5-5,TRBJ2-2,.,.,CASSKTGGGAGTGELFF,TGTGCCAGCAGTAAGACCGGGGGAGGTGCAGGGACCGGGGAGCTGTTTTTT
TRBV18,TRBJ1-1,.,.,CASSHGENTEAFF,TGTGCCAGCTCCCACGGAGAGAACACTGAAGCTTTCTTT
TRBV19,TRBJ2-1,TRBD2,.,CASSSRSGGAYNEQFF,TGTGCCAGTAGTTCTCGTAGCGGGGGAGCCTACAATGAGCAGTTCTTC
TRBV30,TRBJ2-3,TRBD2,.,CACPETGGLAGGHTDTQYF,TGTGCCTGCCCCGAAACAGGGGGACTAGCGGGGGGACACACAGATACGCAGTATTTT
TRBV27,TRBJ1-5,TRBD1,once,CASSSLTGSVNQPQHF,TGTGCCAGCAGTTCCTTGACAGGGAGCGTTAATCAGCCCCAGCATTTT
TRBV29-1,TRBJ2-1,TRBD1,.,CSVEEVGARGLYNEQFF,TGCAGCGTTGAAGAGGTTGGGGCCAGGGGGCTATACAATGAGCAGTTCTTC
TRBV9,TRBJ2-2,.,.,CASSVLSGVTEPGELFF,TGTGCCAGCAGCGTGTTGTCGGGAGTAACTGAGCCCGGGGAGCTGTTTTTT
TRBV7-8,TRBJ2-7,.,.,CASSLRLGGGHYEQYF,TGTGCCAGCAGCTTAAGGTTGGGGGGTGGCCACTACGAGCAGTACTTC
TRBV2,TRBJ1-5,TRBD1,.,CASSEDGDRTGQPQHF,TGTGCCAGCAGTGAAGATGGGGACAGGACAGGTCAGCCCCAGCATTTT
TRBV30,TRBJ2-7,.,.,CAWSVLGINEQYF,TGTGCCTGGAGTGTACTAGGGATCAACGAGCAGTACTTC
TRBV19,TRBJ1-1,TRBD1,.,CASSLVDRENFF,TGTGCCAGTAGTCTCGTGGACAGGGAAAATTTCTTT
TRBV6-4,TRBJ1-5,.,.,CASSVNSNQPQHF,TGTGCCAGCAGTGTAAATAGCAATCAGCCCCAGCATTTT
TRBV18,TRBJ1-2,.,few,CASSPQDSIYGYTF,TGTGCCAGCTCACCACAAGACAGCATATATGGCTACACCTTC
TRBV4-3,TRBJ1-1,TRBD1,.,CASSQDRNMNTEAFF,TGCGCCAGCAGCCAGGACAGGAATATGAACACTGAAGCTTTCTTT
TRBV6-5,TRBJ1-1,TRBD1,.,CASSYSGTGIGTFF,TGTGCCAGCAGTTACTCGGGGACAGGGATAGGCACTTTCTTT
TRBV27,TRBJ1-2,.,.,CASSLIRDRPPGYTF,TGTGCCAGCAGCCTCATCCGGGATAGACCACCTGGCTACACCTTC
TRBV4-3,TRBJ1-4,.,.,CASSQDEAYPEKLFF,TGCGCCAGCAGCCAAGACGAGGCATACCCGGAAAAACTGTTTTTT
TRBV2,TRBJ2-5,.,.,CASTLEGSETQYF,TGTGCCAGCACCCTCGAGGGATCAGAGACCCAGTACTTC
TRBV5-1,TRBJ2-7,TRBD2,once,CASSFLAGGSYEQYF,TGCGCCAGCAGCTTCCTGGCGGGAGGATCCTACGAGCAGTACTTC
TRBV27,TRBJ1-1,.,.,CASSQKLPGIRTPGSTEAFF,TGTGCCAGCAGCCAAAAGCTCCCAGGGATCCGAACCCCTGGGTCCACTGAAGCTTTCTTT
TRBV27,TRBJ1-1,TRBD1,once,CASIRDRDYTEAFF,TGTGCCAGCATTCGCGACAGGGATTACACTGAAGCTTTCTTT
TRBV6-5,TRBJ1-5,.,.,CASSPTRNTGRPQHF,TGTGCCAGCAGTCCCACCCGGAATACAGGTCGGCCCCAGCATTTT
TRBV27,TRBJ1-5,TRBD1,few,CASSLTGEGSNQPQHF,TGTGCCAGCAGTTTGACAGGGGAGGGGAGCAATCAGCCCCAGCATTTT
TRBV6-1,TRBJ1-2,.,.,CASSLTASYGYTF,TGTGCCAGCAGCTTAACAGCTTCCTATGGCTACACCTTC
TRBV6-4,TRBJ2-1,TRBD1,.,CASSDSPGQGSEQFF,TGTGCCAGCAGTGACTCGCCGGGACAGGGGAGTGAGCAGTTCTTC